Below, 24 T cell receptor beta chains from the same sample are listed, as sequenced in a study of T cell responses to AZD1222 COVID-19 vaccine. The repertoire was sequenced with immunoSEQ multiplex PCR; TCRdb's copy has only in-frame clones and lacks some. The data hold about 170,000 clones, with 90% observed a single time. Sequences were derived from peripheral blood, sampled on day 0 of AZD1222 vaccination. The receptors derive from an adult in good health.

V gene TRBV19 combines with J gene TRBJ2-2, with TRBD1 matching 7 bases. The germline V gene has CDR1 LNHDA and CDR2 SQIVND (reference sequence). Trimming took 7 bases from V and 1 from J; bases not matched to a gene: 15. The CDR3 runs to 18 residues. The CDR3 region is CASTPLRGQQWNTGELFF. The CDR3 coding sequence is TGTGCCAGTACCCCCTTAAGGGGACAGCAATGGAACACCGGGGAGCTGTTTTTT.

This chain uses TRBV13 with TRBJ2-3, with TRBD2 as a possible D gene (7 bases). V was shortened by 5 bases and J by 6 bases, with 15 bases between the two germline ends. CDR3 size: 14 residues. Germline-derived CDR1 and CDR2 are PRHDT and FYEKMQ (reference sequence). CDR3 in amino acids: CASSKDRGADTQYF. The CDR3 DNA is TGTGCCAGCAGCAAAGACCGGGGGGCGGATACGCAGTATTTT.

The gene calls are TRBV6-1 and TRBJ1-2, with D maybe TRBD1 (5 bases). CDR1 and CDR2 (germline): MNHNS, SASEGT. The CDR3 totals 13 residues. Between the trimmed V and J ends, which lost 3 bases and 4 bases, there was a span of 9 bases. The CDR3 nucleotides read TGTGCCAGCAGTGAGGGGACCACCTATGGCTACACCTTC. This sequence encodes CASSEGTTYGYTF.

This chain connects TRBV3-1 (or the pseudogene TRBV3-2) to TRBJ1-2, with TRBD1 matching over 8 bases. CDR1 and CDR2 (germline): LGHDT, YNNKEL (reference sequence). The CDR3 has 15 residues. The V segment lost 4 bases and the J segment 1 base; nucleotides outside the gene matches: 5. The CDR3 spells CASSLRDRLNYGYTF. DNA of the CDR3: TGTGCCAGCAGCCTAAGGGACAGGCTTAACTATGGCTACACCTTC.

The chain joins TRBV2 to TRBJ2-5, with D unclear. The CDR3 loop spans 11 amino acids. Trimming took 7 bases from V and 4 from J, leaving 7 bases between them. Germline V gives CDR1 SNHLY, CDR2 FYNNEI. The chain's CDR3 is CASNSIETQYF. In nucleotides, the CDR3 is TGTGCCAGCAATAGTATAGAGACCCAGTACTTC.

Regarding this clone: One end of the junction fails to match germline, which may point to a read error. The J gene is TRBJ1-2, the V gene TRBV24-1; D is uncertain. This CDR3 has 14 residues. CDR1 is KGHDR and CDR2 is SFDVKD in the germline V gene. This CDR3 is CATSGKNTNYGYTF. The CDR3 DNA sequence: TGTGCCACAAGTGGAAAGAATACTAACTATGGCTACACCTTC.

V usage is TRBV19 and J usage is TRBJ2-4, with D unresolved. Germline CDR1 and CDR2: LNHDA and SQIVND (reference sequence). This CDR3 has 12 residues. V shed 7 bases and J shed 7 bases, with 11 bases lying between them. The CDR3 here is CASTAGRNIQYF. CDR3 nucleotides: TGTGCCAGTACGGCCGGGCGGAACATTCAGTACTTC.

This chain joins TRBV12-3 or TRBV12-4 and TRBJ1-4; TRBD1 matches 7 bases. The CDR3 extends over 13 amino acids. The junction had 13 bases not matched to a gene; V was cut back by 11 bases and J by 10 bases. The chain's CDR3 is CASTNQGGVKLFF. The CDR3 bases are TGTGCCTCCACAAACCAGGGGGGGGTAAAACTGTTTTTT.

The table lists this clone with a count of one. The chain couples TRBV29-1 to TRBJ1-1; no definite D call. The V gene's germline CDR1 is SQVTM and CDR2 ANQGSEA. There are 13 residues in the CDR3. V gave up 2 bases and J gave up 4 bases, with 11 bases separating them. The CDR3, as DNA: TGCAGCGTTGAAAACGCAATCTCCACTGAAGCTTTCTTT. This translates into CSVENAISTEAFF.

The rearrangement links TRBV2 to TRBJ2-3; possible D gene TRBD1, 6 bases. V dropped 7 bases and J dropped 2 bases, with 13 bases sitting between them. The CDR3 consists of 14 residues. Germline loops: CDR1 SNHLY, CDR2 FYNNEI. Here the CDR3 DNA reads TGTGCCAGCAAACACAGGGCCCACACAGATACGCAGTATTTT. Translation: CASKHRAHTDTQYF. Looking up the rest from reference TRBV2 and TRBJ2-3 gives the full variable domain: EPEVTQTPSHQVTQMGQEVILRCVPISNHLYFYWYRQILGQKVEFLVSFYNNEISEKSEIFDDQFSVERPDGSNFTLKIRSTKLEDSAMYFCASKHRAHTDTQYFGPGTRLTVL.

The V and J genes are TRBV5-5 and TRBJ1-6, with unresolved D. The germline V gene has CDR1 SGHKS and CDR2 YYEKEE (reference sequence). Trimming removed 2 bases at V and 5 bases at J, with 11 bases between. This CDR3 contains 15 residues. For the CDR3, the DNA is TGTGCCAGCAGCTTCAGCACGGTCGATAATTCACCCCTCCACTTT. This encodes CASSFSTVDNSPLHF.

This sequence joins TRBV6-5 and TRBJ2-1; 15 bases are shared with TRBD2. In germline, CDR1 is MNHEY, CDR2 SVGAGI. V was clipped by 8 bases and J by 7 bases; unmatched bases: 6. The CDR3 contains 15 residues. The CDR3 coding sequence is TGTGCCAGCCAAGGACTAGCGGGGGGGCATAATGAGCAGTTCTTC. It is translated as CASQGLAGGHNEQFF.

This sequence joins TRBV7-2 and TRBJ1-3; D unresolved. The CDR3 has 13 residues. The V gene lost 9 bases and the J gene lost 0 bases, with 9 bases spanning the gap. Germline-derived CDR1 and CDR2 are SGHTA and FQGNSA. As DNA, the CDR3 is TGTGCCAGTTCCTGGAGCTCTGGAAACACCATATATTTT. It translates to CASSWSSGNTIYF.

The sample holds one count of this clone. V usage is TRBV28 and J usage is TRBJ1-4; D unclear. Trimming pared 4 bases from V and 4 bases from J, leaving 10 bases between. Germline CDR1 reads MDHEN; CDR2 reads SYDVKM. CDR3 size: 14 residues. The DNA of the CDR3 is TGTGCCAGCAGTTCCCACATTGGTAATGAAAAACTGTTTTTT. Residues: CASSSHIGNEKLFF.

The rearrangement joins TRBV11-3 to TRBJ1-1; D remains ambiguous. The length of the CDR3 is 15 residues. V gave up 2 bases and J gave up 2 bases, with 12 bases separating them. Germline lookup yields CDR1 SGHNT and CDR2 YENEEA. In DNA form, the CDR3 reads TGTGCCAGCAGCTTAATTAAGGGCCCTAACACTGAAGCTTTCTTT. This encodes CASSLIKGPNTEAFF.

The chain has TRBV19 and TRBJ2-7; a weak D match, TRBD1 (6 bases). Between the trimmed V and J ends, which lost 1 base and 5 bases, there was a span of 15 bases. CDR1 LNHDA and CDR2 SQIVND come from the germline V gene (reference sequence). CDR3 length: 15 amino acids. The CDR3 is CASSIGGRSFNEQYF. CDR3 nucleotides: TGTGCCAGTAGTATAGGGGGGCGATCCTTCAACGAGCAGTACTTC.

V is TRBV29-1 and J is TRBJ1-1; possibly TRBD1 for D (6 bases). CDR1 and CDR2 from the germline V gene are SQVTM and ANQGSEA. The length of the CDR3 is 13 residues. V was pared by 6 bases and J by 0 bases, with 11 bases between. The CDR3 DNA is TGCAGCGTCCTCAGGGGACTGAACACTGAAGCTTTCTTT. This sequence encodes CSVLRGLNTEAFF.

The chain is built from TRBV28 and TRBJ1-2, with 7 bases lining up with TRBD1. Germline V gene lookup returns CDR1 MDHEN and CDR2 SYDVKM. The V and J ends lost 4 bases and 4 bases, in that order; junction bases with no gene match: 12. The CDR3 extends over 16 amino acids. CDR3 protein: CASSSPHLDRAYGYTF. CDR3 sequence (DNA): TGTGCCAGCAGTTCGCCGCACCTAGACAGGGCCTATGGCTACACCTTC.

This sequence joins TRBV28 and TRBJ1-6; 7 nucleotides agree with TRBD1. The J segment lost 11 bases and the V segment lost 6 bases, leaving 10 bases of the junction unmatched. The CDR3 extends over 14 amino acids. Germline CDR1 MDHEN, CDR2 SYDVKM. CDR3 bases: TGTGCCAGCAGACCCTACAGGGGAGGGGCACCCCTCCACTTT. Protein sequence: CASRPYRGGAPLHF.

The rearrangement joins TRBV18 to TRBJ1-5; D gene unclear. Trimming took off 3 bases at V and 1 base at J, with 10 bases between the two ends. The germline V gene encodes CDR1 KGHSH and CDR2 LQKENI. This CDR3 spans 15 amino acids. The CDR3 DNA is TGTGCCAGCTCACCTCTGGGTGGAAGCAATCAGCCCCAGCATTTT. As protein: CASSPLGGSNQPQHF. Full variable domain (rest looked up from reference TRBV18 and TRBJ1-5): NAGVMQNPRHLVRRRGQEARLRCSPMKGHSHVYWYRQLPEEGLKFMVYLQKENIIDESGMPKERFSAEFPKEGPSILRIQQVVRGDSAAYFCASSPLGGSNQPQHFGDGTRLSIL.

The DNA for the CDR3 is TGTGCCAGCAGCTTTTCCGCAATCGCGGCCCCCCTCCACTTT. Protein sequence: CASSFSAIAAPLHF. The rearrangement links TRBV11-3 to TRBJ1-6; D is undetermined. Trimming took off 3 bases at V and 13 bases at J, with 16 bases between the two ends. The CDR3 covers 14 residues. In germline, CDR1 is SGHNT, CDR2 YENEEA.

The V and J genes are TRBV28 and TRBJ1-1; D is perhaps TRBD1 (5 bases). From germline, CDR1 is MDHEN and CDR2 SYDVKM. V was trimmed by 5 bases and J by 5 bases, leaving 18 bases between them. The CDR3 consists of 15 residues. DNA for the CDR3: TGTGCCAGCAGTACGCAGCGGGGGGTGGGAACTGAAGCTTTCTTT. As protein: CASSTQRGVGTEAFF.

This chain uses TRBV28 with TRBJ1-5, with 10 bases identical to TRBD1. Germline CDR1 and CDR2: MDHEN and SYDVKM. The V and J ends lost 2 bases and 6 bases, in that order; junction bases with no gene match: 7. This CDR3 contains 16 residues. The CDR3: CASSLLGQGVRQPQHF. CDR3 DNA sequence: TGTGCCAGCAGTTTACTAGGACAGGGGGTGCGTCAGCCCCAGCATTTT. Full variable domain (remainder filled in from reference TRBV28 and TRBJ1-5): DVKVTQSSRYLVKRTGEKVFLECVQDMDHENMFWYRQDPGLGLRLIYFSYDVKMKEKGDIPEGYSVSREKKERFSLILESASTNQTSMYLCASSLLGQGVRQPQHFGDGTRLSIL.

The CDR3 DNA sequence: TGTGCCAGCTCACCACAGTCCGGGGAGCTGTTTTTT. Translating gives CASSPQSGELFF. The chain uses TRBV18 and TRBJ2-2; no clear D gene. V lost 1 base, J lost 6 bases, and 3 bases lay in between. Germline CDR1 reads KGHSH; CDR2 reads LQKENI. CDR3 length: 12 residues.